This T cell receptor beta chain was obtained from a study of T-cell memory formation after mild COVID-19. Overall study context: TCR clusters largely stayed donor specific.

Regarding the study as a whole: The SARS-CoV-2 specificity of second-wave clones reaching peak at day 37 remained unverified.

A note on this clonotype: The antigen is unknown.

The germline V gene encodes CDR1 SGHVS and CDR2 FQNEAQ. The ends lost 2 bases at V and 6 bases at J; junction bases unmatched: 10. This CDR3 has 16 residues. From 5'RACE with constant-segment primers came TCR alpha and TCR beta cDNA libraries that carried sample barcodes and UMIs. MiXCR, run by TCRdb on the 5' RACE reads, gives a single entry per CDR3 protein. In the table there are 180,000 or so distinct CDR3 sequences, approximately 10% of which are singletons. The source material was PBMCs or a T cell subset sorted from them (not recorded which). The source is a man in his late teens or twenties who had mild COVID-19 (a few samples of this study predate the infection). Cell type and time point are not known. The chain joins TRBV7-8 to TRBJ2-3; 8 positions match TRBD1. CDR3 sequence reads: CASSLFMTGAADTQYF. The CDR3, as DNA: TGTGCCAGCAGCTTATTTATGACAGGGGCCGCTGATACGCAGTATTTT.